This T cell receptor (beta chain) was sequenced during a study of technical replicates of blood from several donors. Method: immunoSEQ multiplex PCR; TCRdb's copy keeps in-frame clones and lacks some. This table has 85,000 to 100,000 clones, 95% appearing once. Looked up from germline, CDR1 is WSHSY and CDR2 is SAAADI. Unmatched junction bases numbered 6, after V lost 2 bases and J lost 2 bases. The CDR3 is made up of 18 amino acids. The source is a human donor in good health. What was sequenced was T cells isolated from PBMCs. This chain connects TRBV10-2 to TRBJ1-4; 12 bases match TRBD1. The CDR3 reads CASSEAGTGGTTNEKLFF. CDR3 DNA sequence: TGCGCCAGCAGTGAGGCCGGGACAGGGGGCACGACTAATGAAAAACTGTTTTTT.